This T cell receptor beta chain was profiled in a study of blood T cell repertoires in COVID-19 (dated by TCRdb to the early 2020s). In the study overall: Samples from collaborators originated in the United States, Italy and Spain and spanned both the acute and convalescent phases of COVID-19. The prospective study material was composed of cDNA or gDNA derived from T cells, B-cell-depleted T cells, or PBMCs. Deeply sampled blood TCRbeta repertoires from subjects exposed to, actively infected with, or recovered from COVID-19 were included in the dataset. The repertoires were made available in a free public database intended to serve as a resource for research on the immune response to SARS-CoV-2. The samples were drawn from the first 160 participants of the ongoing ImmuneRACE study and from 1,254 subjects provided by 6 global collaborators. Sample metadata almost always included a de-identified subject ID, COVID-19 status, age in years and sex. HLA class I and class II types, where available, came from metadata supplied by the sample provider rather than from assay-based typing.

From the cysteine up to the phenylalanine, the CDR3 has a length of 13 residues. Only the CDR3 DNA stays, 39 bases, in frame from base 1. V and J are truncated by 3 bases and 7 bases respectively, leaving an intervening sequence of 11 bases. The germline V gene encodes CDR1 MRHNA and CDR2 SNTAGT. TCRbeta CDR3 regions were amplified from genomic DNA using the immunoSEQ Assay, a bias-controlled multiplex PCR. The published analysis was carried out like this. The number of nucleated cells in each sample was estimated by amplification of reference gene primers within the assay. To quantify the absolute abundance of each unique TCRbeta CDR3 rearrangement, sequence reads were collapsed and filtered. For each sample, productive Simpson clonality was calculated as the square root of Simpson's diversity index over productive rearrangements. TCRdb re-hosts the immuneACCESS table, in-frame sequences only. Its copies lack some clones; in the studies checked, an unresolved V gene accounts for under half of them, and the cause for the rest is not known. That table furnishes V, J and clone size, whereas the DNA furnished D and trimming. Recorded for this sample are roughly 340,000 clones; roughly 90% of them occurred a single time. About 2.9% of the sample comes from the top ten.

At one collaborating source in Seattle, patients were enrolled during active infection and were followed longitudinally through the course of disease. Each collaborating institution followed its own protocols to collect whole blood in K2EDTA tubes. Collaborator samples were shipped for TCRbeta analysis as frozen whole blood, isolated PBMCs, or DNA extracted from either sample type. In the case of this clone: Its antigen has not been determined. Base qualities are not provided; no much larger clone lies one nucleotide away.

Findings and caveats that apply to the study as a whole: The amount of clinical and demographic metadata varied by source and participant and was provided uncurated.

The sample was peripheral blood. The origin of this receptor is a woman aged 25 to 45 with COVID-19, enrolled during active disease. This receptor chain uses TRBV6-4 and TRBJ2-3, and possibly TRBD2, on 5 matching bases. The nucleotides read TGTGCCAGCAGTGAGTTGCCTAGCAATACGCAGTATTTT. Translated, it reads CASSELPSNTQYF.